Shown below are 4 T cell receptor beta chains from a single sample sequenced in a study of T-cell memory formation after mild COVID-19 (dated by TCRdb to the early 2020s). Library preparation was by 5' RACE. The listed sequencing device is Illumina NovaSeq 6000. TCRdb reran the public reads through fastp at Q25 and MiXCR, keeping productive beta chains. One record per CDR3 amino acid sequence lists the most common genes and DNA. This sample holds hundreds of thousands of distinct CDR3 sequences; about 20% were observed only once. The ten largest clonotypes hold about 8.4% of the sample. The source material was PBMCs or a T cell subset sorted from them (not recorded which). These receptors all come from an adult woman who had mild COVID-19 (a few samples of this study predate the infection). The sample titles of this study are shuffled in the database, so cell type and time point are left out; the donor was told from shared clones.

CDR3 coding DNA: TGTGCCAGCAGCCACCTCGACAGGGGTGAAGCTTTCTTT. Residues: CASSHLDRGEAFF. This chain uses TRBV3-1 with TRBJ1-1; 8 nucleotides match TRBD1. The germline V gene encodes CDR1 LGHDT and CDR2 YNNKEL (reference sequence). The junction had 4 bases not matched to a gene; V was cut back by 3 bases and J by 7 bases. The CDR3 is 13 amino acids. Drawing the rest from reference TRBV3-1 and TRBJ1-1, the complete variable domain is DTAVSQTPKYLVTQMGNDKSIKCEQNLGHDTMYWYKQDSKKFLKIMFSYNNKELIINETVPNRFSPKSPDKAHLNLHINSLELGDSAVYFCASSHLDRGEAFFGQGTRLTVV.

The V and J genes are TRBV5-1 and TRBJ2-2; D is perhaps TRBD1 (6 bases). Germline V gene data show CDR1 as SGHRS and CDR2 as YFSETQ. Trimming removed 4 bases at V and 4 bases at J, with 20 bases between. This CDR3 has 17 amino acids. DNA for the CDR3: TGCGCCAGCAGCCCCGAGGGGGTCCTAGCAGTCACCGGGGAGCTGTTTTTT. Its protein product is CASSPEGVLAVTGELFF. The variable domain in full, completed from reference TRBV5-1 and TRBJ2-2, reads KAGVTQTPRYLIKTRGQQVTLSCSPISGHRSVSWYQQTPGQGLQFLFEYFSETQRNKGNFPGRFSGRQFSNSRSEMNVSTLELGDSALYLCASSPEGVLAVTGELFFGEGSRLTVL.

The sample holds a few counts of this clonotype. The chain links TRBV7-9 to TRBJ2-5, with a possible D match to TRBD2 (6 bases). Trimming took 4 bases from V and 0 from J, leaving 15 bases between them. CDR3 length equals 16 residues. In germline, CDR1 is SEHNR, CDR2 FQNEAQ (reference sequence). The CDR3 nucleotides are TGTGCCAGCAGCTCCACCCGGGGACTGTACCAAGAGACCCAGTACTTC. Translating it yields CASSSTRGLYQETQYF.

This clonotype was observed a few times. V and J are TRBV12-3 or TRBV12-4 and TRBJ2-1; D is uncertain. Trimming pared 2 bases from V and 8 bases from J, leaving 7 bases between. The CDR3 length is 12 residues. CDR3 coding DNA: TGTGCCAGCAGTTTATATCCGGATGAGCAGTTCTTC. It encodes CASSLYPDEQFF.